These 22 T cell receptor beta chains share one sample of origin, sequenced in a study of blood T cell repertoires in COVID-19. Measured with immunoSEQ multiplex PCR; TCRdb has only the in-frame clones, and not every one. Here the sample spans roughly 100,000 clones, 70% to 90% being singletons. Sequencing was performed on peripheral blood. These receptors were taken from a woman in her 70s with acute or convalescent COVID-19.

The rearrangement links TRBV12-3 or TRBV12-4 to TRBJ2-4; 9 nucleotides line up with TRBD1. J gave up 5 bases and V 8 bases, and 1 base lay outside the gene matches. The CDR3 is made up of 12 amino acids. CDR3 sequence: CASGTGQNIQYF. In DNA, the CDR3 is TGTGCCAGCGGGACAGGGCAAAACATTCAGTACTTC.

The V and J genes are TRBV11-3 and TRBJ2-1, with 10 bases that match TRBD2. The trim removed 5 bases at V and 2 bases at J, leaving 3 bases unmatched. The CDR3 has 15 residues. CDR1 and CDR2 from the germline V gene are SGHNT and YENEEA. CDR3 bases: TGTGCCAGCAGCCCCGGACTAGCGGCCTACAATGAGCAGTTCTTC. Its translation: CASSPGLAAYNEQFF. Together with reference TRBV11-3 and TRBJ2-1, the CDR3 gives the full variable domain: EAGVVQSPRYKIIEKKQPVAFWCNPISGHNTLYWYLQNLGQGPELLIRYENEEAVDDSQLPKDRFSAERLKGVDSTLKIQPAELGDSAVYLCASSPGLAAYNEQFFGPGTRLTVL.

The chain recombines TRBV6-5 with TRBJ1-2; possibly TRBD1 for D (6 bases). CDR3 length equals 15 residues. V was shortened by 0 bases and J by 1 base, with 9 bases between the two germline ends. Germline CDR1 and CDR2: MNHEY and SVGAGI. This chain's CDR3 is CASSYSRQVNYGYTF. For the CDR3, the DNA is TGTGCCAGCAGTTACTCTCGACAGGTTAACTATGGCTACACCTTC.

V is TRBV14 and J is TRBJ2-1, with TRBD1 matching over 8 bases. The trim removed 4 bases at V and 10 bases at J, leaving 9 bases unmatched. The CDR3 spans 14 residues. The germline CDR1 and CDR2 sequences are SGHDN and FVKESK. CDR3 DNA: TGTGCCAGCAGCCGGTTCCAGGGGGCGGTAGAGCAGTTCTTC. It is translated as CASSRFQGAVEQFF.

This sequence joins TRBV4-1 and TRBJ2-2; unclear D gene. Germline-derived CDR1 and CDR2 are MGHRA and YSYEKL. This CDR3 spans 14 amino acids. V was pared by 6 bases and J by 1 base, with 9 bases between. The CDR3 DNA sequence: TGCGCCAGCAGTCTGCAGGAGAACACCGGGGAGCTGTTTTTT. Translated: CASSLQENTGELFF.

This clone has a handful of counts. This sequence joins TRBV2 and TRBJ2-7; D is unresolved. Germline CDR1 SNHLY, CDR2 FYNNEI. The V end lost 6 bases, the J end lost 2 bases, and 5 bases lay between the germline ends. This CDR3 is 11 amino acids long. The CDR3 DNA sequence: TGTGCCAGCAGCCCTACCTACGAGCAGTACTTC. This translates into CASSPTYEQYF.

The CDR3 DNA reads TGTGCCAGTATGGACTCCGGGACAGGGTATCAGCCCCAGCATTTT. It encodes CASMDSGTGYQPQHF. The gene calls are TRBV19 and TRBJ1-5, with 9 bases aligning to TRBD1. The CDR3 consists of 15 residues. V trimming: 7 bases; J trimming: 5 bases; junction bases outside the gene matches: 9. Germline loops: CDR1 LNHDA, CDR2 SQIVND (reference sequence).

This sequence joins TRBV7-9 and TRBJ2-6; weak D call: TRBD2 (5 bases). Trimming shortened V by 3 bases and J by 4 bases, and 10 bases separated the two germline ends. The CDR3 length is 15 residues. Germline V gene sequence: CDR1 SEHNR, CDR2 FQNEAQ (reference sequence). The CDR3 DNA reads as TGTGCCAGCAGCTTTTCCCGGGGAGGGGCCAACGTCCTGACTTTC. This codes for CASSFSRGGANVLTF.

The chain carries TRBV5-6 and TRBJ2-7; D might be TRBD2 (6 bases). Trimming left V 3 bases short and J 6 bases short, with 13 bases between. The CDR3 totals 13 residues. CDR1 is SGHDT, CDR2 YYEEEE, per germline. As DNA, the CDR3 is TGTGCCAGCAGCTGGGGGGTCGATTTCGAGCAGTACTTC. It specifies CASSWGVDFEQYF.

The chain recombines TRBV5-8 with TRBJ1-3, with a possible D match to TRBD1 (5 bases). This CDR3 is 15 amino acids long. Trimming removed 0 bases from V and 3 bases from J, with 10 bases in between. Germline values: CDR1 SGHTS, CDR2 YDEGEE. The CDR3 DNA is TGTGCCAGCAGCTTGGCCAGGGCAGGTGGAAACACCATATATTTT. Encoded protein: CASSLARAGGNTIYF.

The table lists this clone with a count of one. The chain uses TRBV6-5 and TRBJ2-3, with TRBD2 matching 9 bases. V lost 0 bases and J lost 2; bases outside the gene matches: 3. The germline V gene encodes CDR1 MNHEY and CDR2 SVGAGI. The CDR3 extends over 16 amino acids. The DNA of the CDR3 is TGTGCCAGCAGTTACTCGGTAGCGGGAGACACAGATACGCAGTATTTT. Amino acid sequence: CASSYSVAGDTDTQYF.

The chain joins TRBV27 to TRBJ1-2; 7 positions agree with TRBD1. J gave up 4 bases and V 5 bases, and 4 bases lay outside the gene matches. The CDR3 spans 13 residues. Germline V gives CDR1 MNHEY, CDR2 SMNVEV (reference sequence). The DNA of the CDR3 is TGTGCCAGCAGTCCAAACAGGGGCTATGGCTACACCTTC. It is translated as CASSPNRGYGYTF.

This clone appeared a single time. The chain couples TRBV6-5 to TRBJ1-2, with 10 bases matching TRBD1. V dropped 6 bases and J dropped 3; count of bases not matched to a gene: 4. This CDR3 is 14 amino acids long. Germline V gene data show CDR1 as MNHEY and CDR2 as SVGAGI. This chain's CDR3 is CASRTGGVDYGYTF. For the CDR3, the DNA is TGTGCCAGCAGGACAGGGGGCGTCGACTATGGCTACACCTTC.

This rearrangement joins TRBV6-5 to TRBJ2-7, with 9 nucleotides matching TRBD1. Germline lookup yields CDR1 MNHEY and CDR2 SVGAGI. The J segment lost 5 bases and the V segment lost 0 bases, leaving 2 bases of the junction unmatched. The CDR3 length is 14 residues. CDR3 sequence (DNA): TGTGCCAGCAGTTACTCGGGACAGGGTGACGAGCAGTACTTC. As protein: CASSYSGQGDEQYF.

This clone was counted once. This sequence joins TRBV19 and TRBJ2-6, with 7 bases aligning to TRBD1. The CDR3 has 15 amino acids. Losses at the gene ends were 4 bases for V and 4 bases for J; bases not matched to a gene: 4. CDR1 LNHDA and CDR2 SQIVND come from the germline V gene (reference sequence). CDR3 DNA sequence: TGTGCCAGTAGTAATGACAGGGCCGGGGCCAACGTCCTGACTTTC. Its protein product is CASSNDRAGANVLTF.

A single count supports this clone. This chain joins TRBV7-6 and TRBJ2-1, with D tentatively TRBD1 (6 bases). The V end lost 2 bases, the J end lost 8 bases, and 16 bases lay between the germline ends. Looked up from germline, CDR1 is SGHVS and CDR2 is FNYEAQ. The CDR3 runs to 15 residues. The chain's CDR3 is CASSLLSSGVYEQFF. The CDR3 nucleotides read TGTGCCAGCAGCTTACTCAGCTCAGGGGTTTATGAGCAGTTCTTC.

The CDR3 sequence: CASSYSGHLSPLHF. CDR3 in DNA: TGTGCCAGCAGTTACTCTGGGCACCTTTCACCCCTCCACTTT. The chain joins TRBV6-5 to TRBJ1-6; no clear D gene. The ends were cut back, 0 bases at V and 9 bases at J, with 9 bases in the middle. Germline V gene data show CDR1 as MNHEY and CDR2 as SVGAGI. The CDR3 has 14 amino acids.

The CDR3 coding sequence is TGTGCCAGCAGCTTCGGACTTAACCAAGAGACCCAGTACTTC. Translation: CASSFGLNQETQYF. This sequence joins TRBV7-9 and TRBJ2-5, with TRBD2 as a possible D gene (5 bases). V gave up 3 bases and J gave up 0 bases, with 8 bases separating them. This CDR3 has 14 amino acids. The germline V gene encodes CDR1 SEHNR and CDR2 FQNEAQ (reference sequence).

The chain recombines TRBV5-1 with TRBJ1-1, with a possible D match to TRBD1 (5 bases). V dropped 0 bases and J dropped 4 bases, with 10 bases sitting between them. CDR1 and CDR2 (germline): SGHRS, YFSETQ. CDR3 length: 14 residues. In DNA, the CDR3 is TGCGCCAGCAGCTTGGGAGGGGAGGGCACTGAAGCTTTCTTT. Translated, it gives CASSLGGEGTEAFF.

The gene calls are TRBV10-3 and TRBJ2-2, with TRBD1 as a possible D gene (6 bases). The CDR3 contains 14 residues. Trimming pared 3 bases from V and 4 bases from J, leaving 9 bases between. Looked up from germline, CDR1 is ENHRY and CDR2 is SYGVKD. As DNA, the CDR3 is TGTGCCATCAGTGACGGGACAAGCACCGGGGAGCTGTTTTTT. This translates into CAISDGTSTGELFF.

This chain connects TRBV28 to TRBJ1-5; 7 bases agree with TRBD1. The CDR3 has 15 amino acids. The V and J ends lost 5 bases and 2 bases, in that order; junction bases with no gene match: 6. Germline CDR1 reads MDHEN; CDR2 reads SYDVKM. The CDR3 protein is CASSPDRAGNQPQHF. Here the CDR3 DNA reads TGTGCCAGCAGTCCAGACAGGGCTGGCAATCAGCCCCAGCATTTT.

The J gene is TRBJ2-2, the V gene TRBV9; D gene unclear. The germline CDR1 and CDR2 sequences are SGDLS and YYNGEE. Trimming removed 0 bases at V and 1 base at J, with 10 bases between. The CDR3 runs to 16 residues. The CDR3 here is CASSVGAGLNTGELFF. In DNA, the CDR3 is TGTGCCAGCAGCGTAGGGGCAGGCCTGAACACCGGGGAGCTGTTTTTT.